The 3 T cell receptor beta chains below all came from one sample that was sequenced in a study of control samples from healthy donors and cancer patients. This table comes from immunoSEQ multiplex PCR, and its TCRdb copy is limited to in-frame clones, with some not included. Among around 150,000 clones listed, roughly 90% were seen once. The sequencing sample was made of blood. Source of these receptors: a man under 40 in good health.

The rearrangement links TRBV19 to TRBJ1-5; 11 bases match TRBD1. The CDR3 length is 18 residues. Germline V gene lookup returns CDR1 LNHDA and CDR2 SQIVND (reference sequence). V lost 6 bases and J lost 0; bases outside the gene matches: 10. CDR3 nucleotides: TGTGCCAGTAGCGGTGAGGGACAGGGGGGTAATAGCAATCAGCCCCAGCATTTT. It is translated as CASSGEGQGGNSNQPQHF. The full variable domain, with the rest looked up from reference TRBV19 and TRBJ1-5, is DGGITQSPKYLFRKEGQNVTLSCEQNLNHDAMYWYRQDPGQGLRLIYYSQIVNDFQKGDIAEGYSVSREKKESFPLTVTSAQKNPTAFYLCASSGEGQGGNSNQPQHFGDGTRLSIL.

V gene TRBV28 combines with J gene TRBJ1-6; 7 nucleotides line up with TRBD1. This CDR3 is 16 amino acids long. Trimming at V came to 3 bases and at J to 7 bases, leaving 9 bases not matched to a gene. The germline CDR1 and CDR2 sequences are MDHEN and SYDVKM. This CDR3 is CASSFERGQTNSPLHF. The CDR3 region has the DNA TGTGCCAGCAGTTTCGAAAGGGGACAGACCAATTCACCCCTCCACTTT.

A single count supports this clone. The chain employs TRBV11-2 and TRBJ1-4, with 8 bases lining up with TRBD1. The CDR3 has 15 amino acids. J lost 6 bases, V lost 3 bases, and 6 bases had no gene match. Germline CDR1 and CDR2: SGHAT and FQNNGV. The DNA of the CDR3 is TGTGCCAGCAGCTTGACAGGGGTTAGACATGAAAAACTGTTTTTT. Translation gives CASSLTGVRHEKLFF.